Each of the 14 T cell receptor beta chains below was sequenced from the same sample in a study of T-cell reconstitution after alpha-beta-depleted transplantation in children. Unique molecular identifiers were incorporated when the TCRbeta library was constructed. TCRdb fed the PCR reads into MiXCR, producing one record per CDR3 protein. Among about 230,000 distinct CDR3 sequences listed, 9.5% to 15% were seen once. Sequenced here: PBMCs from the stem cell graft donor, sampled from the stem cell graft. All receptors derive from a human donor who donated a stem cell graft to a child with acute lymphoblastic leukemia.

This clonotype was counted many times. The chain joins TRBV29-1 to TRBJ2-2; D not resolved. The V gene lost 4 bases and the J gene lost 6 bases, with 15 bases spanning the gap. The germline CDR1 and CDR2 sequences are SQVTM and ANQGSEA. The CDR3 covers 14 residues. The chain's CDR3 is CSVGARGRAGELFF. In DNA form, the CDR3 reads TGCAGCGTTGGGGCTAGAGGAAGGGCCGGGGAGCTGTTTTTT.

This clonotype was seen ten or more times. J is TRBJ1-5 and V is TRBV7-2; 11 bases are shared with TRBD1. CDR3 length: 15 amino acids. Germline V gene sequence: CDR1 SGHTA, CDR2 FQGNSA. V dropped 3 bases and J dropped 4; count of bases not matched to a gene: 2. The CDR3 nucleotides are TGTGCCAGCAGCTTGGACAGGGGGCGAAATCAGCCCCAGCATTTT. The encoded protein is CASSLDRGRNQPQHF.

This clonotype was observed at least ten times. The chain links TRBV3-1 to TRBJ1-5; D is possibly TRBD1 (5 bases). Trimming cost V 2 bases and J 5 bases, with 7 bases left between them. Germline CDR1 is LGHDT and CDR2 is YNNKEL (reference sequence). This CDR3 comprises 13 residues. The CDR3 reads CASSQLGDQPQHF. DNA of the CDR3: TGTGCCAGCAGCCAATTGGGGGATCAGCCCCAGCATTTT.

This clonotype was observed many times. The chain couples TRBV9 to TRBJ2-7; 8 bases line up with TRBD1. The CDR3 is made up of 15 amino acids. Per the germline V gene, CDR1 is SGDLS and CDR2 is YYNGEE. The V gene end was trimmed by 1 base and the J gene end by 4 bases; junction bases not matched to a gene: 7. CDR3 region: CASSVLGTGGYEQYF. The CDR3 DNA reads TGTGCCAGCAGCGTACTGGGGACAGGCGGTTACGAGCAGTACTTC.

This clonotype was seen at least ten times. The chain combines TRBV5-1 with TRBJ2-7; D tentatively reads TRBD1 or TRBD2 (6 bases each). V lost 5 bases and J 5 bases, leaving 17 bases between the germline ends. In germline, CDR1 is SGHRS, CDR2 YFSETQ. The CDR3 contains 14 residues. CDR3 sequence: CASSSSGGGDEQYF. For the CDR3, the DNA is TGCGCCAGCAGTTCAAGCGGAGGGGGAGACGAGCAGTACTTC.

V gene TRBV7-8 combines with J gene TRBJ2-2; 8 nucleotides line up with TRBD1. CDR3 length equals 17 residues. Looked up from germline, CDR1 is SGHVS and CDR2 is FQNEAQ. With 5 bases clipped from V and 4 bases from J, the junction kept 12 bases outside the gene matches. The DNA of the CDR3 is TGTGCCAGCAGCCCGGTCGGTCAGGGGGCGCTCACCGGGGAGCTGTTTTTT. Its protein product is CASSPVGQGALTGELFF.

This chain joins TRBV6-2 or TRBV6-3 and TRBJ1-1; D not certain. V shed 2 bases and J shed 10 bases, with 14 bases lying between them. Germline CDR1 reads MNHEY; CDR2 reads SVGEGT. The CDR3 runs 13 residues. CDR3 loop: CASSYNSPPGAFF. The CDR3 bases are TGTGCCAGCAGTTACAACAGCCCTCCGGGAGCTTTCTTT.

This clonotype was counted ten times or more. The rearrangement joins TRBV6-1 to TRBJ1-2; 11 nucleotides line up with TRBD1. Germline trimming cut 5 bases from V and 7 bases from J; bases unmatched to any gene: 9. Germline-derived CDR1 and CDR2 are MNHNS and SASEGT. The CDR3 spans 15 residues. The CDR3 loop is CASSRTGGFPLGYTF. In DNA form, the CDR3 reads TGTGCCAGCAGTCGGACAGGGGGCTTTCCTCTTGGCTACACCTTC.

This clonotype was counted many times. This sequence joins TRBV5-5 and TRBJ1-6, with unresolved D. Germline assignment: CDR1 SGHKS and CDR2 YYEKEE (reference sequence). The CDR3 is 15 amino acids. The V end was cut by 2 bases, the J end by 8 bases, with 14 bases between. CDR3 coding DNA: TGTGCCAGCAGCTTTGTCCCCGGGCTTGATTCACCCCTCCACTTT. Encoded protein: CASSFVPGLDSPLHF. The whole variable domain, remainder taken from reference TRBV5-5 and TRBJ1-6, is DAGVTQSPTHLIKTRGQQVTLRCSPISGHKSVSWYQQVLGQGPQFIFQYYEKEERGRGNFPDRFSARQFPNYSSELNVNALLLGDSALYLCASSFVPGLDSPLHFGNGTRLTVT.

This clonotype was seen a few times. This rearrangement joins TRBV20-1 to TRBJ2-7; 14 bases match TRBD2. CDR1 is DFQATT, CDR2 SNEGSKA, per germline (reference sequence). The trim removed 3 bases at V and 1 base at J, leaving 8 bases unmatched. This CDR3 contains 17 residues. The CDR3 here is CSASPGLAGAPSYEQYF. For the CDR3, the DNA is TGCAGTGCTAGCCCGGGACTAGCGGGAGCCCCTTCCTACGAGCAGTACTTC.

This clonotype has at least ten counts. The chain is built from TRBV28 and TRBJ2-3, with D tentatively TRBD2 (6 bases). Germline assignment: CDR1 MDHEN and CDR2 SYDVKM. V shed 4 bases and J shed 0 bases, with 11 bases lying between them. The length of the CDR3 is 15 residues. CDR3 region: CASSSGDPSTDTQYF. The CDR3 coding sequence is TGTGCCAGCAGTTCGGGGGACCCAAGCACAGATACGCAGTATTTT.

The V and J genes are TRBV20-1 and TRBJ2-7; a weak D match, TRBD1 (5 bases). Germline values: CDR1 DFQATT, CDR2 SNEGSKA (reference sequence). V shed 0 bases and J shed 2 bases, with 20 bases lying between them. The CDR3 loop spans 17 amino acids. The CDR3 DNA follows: TGCAGTGCTAGAGATTATCGTAAGGGGCTACTGGCCTACGAGCAGTACTTC. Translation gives CSARDYRKGLLAYEQYF.

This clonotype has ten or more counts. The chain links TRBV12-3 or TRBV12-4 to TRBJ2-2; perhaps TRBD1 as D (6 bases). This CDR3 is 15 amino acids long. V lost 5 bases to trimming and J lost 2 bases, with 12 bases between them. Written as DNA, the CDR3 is TGTGCCAGCAGTCCCGGGACACGTAACACCGGGGAGCTGTTTTTT. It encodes CASSPGTRNTGELFF.

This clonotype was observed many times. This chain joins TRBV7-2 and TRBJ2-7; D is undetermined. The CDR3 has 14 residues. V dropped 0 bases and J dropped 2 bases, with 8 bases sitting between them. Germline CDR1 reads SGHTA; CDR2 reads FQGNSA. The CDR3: CASSLAFSTYEQYF. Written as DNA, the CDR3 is TGTGCCAGCAGCTTAGCGTTCAGCACCTACGAGCAGTACTTC.